This T cell receptor (beta chain) was obtained from a study of cytomegalovirus exposure and HLA in healthy donors. The PCR used 60 Vbeta and 13 Jbeta primers. Sequenced by immunoSEQ multiplex PCR; TCRdb stores in-frame clones only, minus some. The sample holds approximately 160,000 clones, 65% to 80% seen once. The V and J ends lost 0 bases and 4 bases, in that order; junction bases with no gene match: 5. The V gene's germline CDR1 is KGHSH and CDR2 LQKENI. This CDR3 contains 15 residues. This TCR was sampled from a woman aged 50 to 65 in good health and CMV-seropositive. Sample: PBMCs. V gene TRBV18 combines with J gene TRBJ1-2, with 7 bases identical to TRBD1. The CDR3 coding sequence is TGTGCCAGCTCACCACCGACAGGGCTCCCCTATGGCTACACCTTC. Translation gives CASSPPTGLPYGYTF.